Listed below are T cell receptor beta chains from one sample, sequenced in a study of T cell responses to AZD1222 COVID-19 vaccine. The protocol was immunoSEQ multiplex PCR, while the TCRdb copy is restricted to in-frame clones and leaves out a portion. The sample includes some 150,000 clones, over 85% of them seen just once. The sample here was peripheral blood, taken on day 0 of AZD1222 vaccination. Receptors were obtained from an adult in good health. Both conserved end residues are part of each CDR3. A D gene is named only where the DNA matches it firmly. Clone size is stated in some rows and not others, as once, few, many or a class when expanded.

>TRBD2|TRBV2|TRBJ2-3|.
CASSEGLAGVPTDTQYF
TGTGCCAGCAGTGAGGGGCTAGCGGGAGTACCTACAGATACGCAGTATTTT
>.|TRBV6-5|TRBJ2-5|.
CASSYSGTNQETQYF
TGTGCCAGCAGTTACTCCGGGACAAATCAAGAGACCCAGTACTTC
>TRBD1|TRBV15|TRBJ1-2|.
CATSRDIGQGGVYGGYTF
TGTGCCACCAGCAGAGACATCGGACAGGGGGGTGTATACGGTGGCTACACCTTC
>.|TRBV7-2|TRBJ1-6|.
CASSFTGFNSPLHF
TGTGCCAGCAGCTTCACAGGATTTAATTCACCCCTCCACTTT
>TRBD1|TRBV5-1|TRBJ2-7|.
CASSSYPDRGPDEQYF
TGCGCCAGCAGCTCTTACCCGGACAGGGGGCCTGACGAGCAGTACTTC
>TRBD2|TRBV5-5|TRBJ2-1|.
CASSPREAGGNEQFF
TGTGCCAGCAGCCCCCGAGAGGCGGGGGGGAATGAGCAGTTCTTC
>.|TRBV27|TRBJ1-1|few
CASSLSYLGDTEAFF
TGTGCCAGCAGTTTATCGTACTTAGGGGACACTGAAGCTTTCTTT
>TRBD2|TRBV24-1|TRBJ2-1|.
CATSDGAGVGDEQFF
TGTGCCACCAGTGATGGAGCGGGAGTTGGGGATGAGCAGTTCTTC
>TRBD1|TRBV10-2|TRBJ2-5|.
CASSEQVQGVGQETQYF
TGCGCCAGCAGTGAACAGGTACAGGGGGTGGGACAAGAGACCCAGTACTTC
>.|TRBV7-6|TRBJ2-7|.
CASSLRRERYYEQYF
TGTGCCAGCAGCTTAAGGCGGGAAAGGTACTACGAGCAGTACTTC
>TRBD2|TRBV9|TRBJ2-1|.
CASSPGASGRLNEQFF
TGTGCCAGCAGCCCAGGGGCTAGCGGGAGATTAAATGAGCAGTTCTTC
>.|TRBV12-5|TRBJ2-3|.
CASRSGGTDTQYF
TGTGCTAGTCGTTCCGGGGGCACAGATACGCAGTATTTT
>.|TRBV30|TRBJ2-3|.
CAWSGTGVTDTQYF
TGTGCCTGGAGTGGGACGGGAGTAACAGATACGCAGTATTTT
>TRBD1|TRBV6-5|TRBJ1-2|.
CASSLRTGLYGYTF
TGTGCCAGCAGCCTCCGGACAGGCCTCTATGGCTACACCTTC
>.|TRBV28|TRBJ1-1|.
CASSRGPPGRAFF
TGTGCCAGCAGCCGAGGGCCCCCGGGTCGGGCTTTCTTT
>TRBD1|TRBV6-2/TRBV6-3|TRBJ1-5|once
CASSYNTGQVNQPQHF
TGTGCCAGCAGTTACAATACGGGACAGGTTAATCAGCCCCAGCATTTT
>.|TRBV4-1|TRBJ1-5|.
CASSLRAPSSNQPQHF
TGCGCCAGCAGCCTACGAGCCCCGTCAAGCAATCAGCCCCAGCATTTT
>TRBD1|TRBV5-6|TRBJ1-2|.
CASSPDRGNANYGYTF
TGTGCCAGCAGCCCGGACAGGGGGAACGCTAACTATGGCTACACCTTC
>TRBD1|TRBV5-6|TRBJ1-2|.
CASSFGQAGLYGYTF
TGTGCCAGCAGCTTCGGACAGGCCGGGCTCTATGGCTACACCTTC
>TRBD2|TRBV5-1|TRBJ2-1|.
CASSPQAGGPRNEQFF
TGCGCCAGCAGTCCTCAAGCGGGAGGGCCGAGAAATGAGCAGTTCTTC
>.|TRBV7-6|TRBJ1-4|.
CASSLGGQGHLNEKLFF
TGTGCCAGCAGCTTAGGGGGGCAGGGGCATCTAAATGAAAAACTGTTTTTT
>TRBD2|TRBV11-2|TRBJ2-1|.
CASSPLGGRDEQFF
TGTGCCAGCAGCCCTCTAGGAGGGAGGGATGAGCAGTTCTTC
>.|TRBV11-2|TRBJ2-7|once
CASSLQELTYEQYF
TGTGCCAGCAGTCTCCAAGAACTCACCTACGAGCAGTACTTC
>TRBD2|TRBV30|TRBJ2-3|.
CAWSGAGGFGDTQYF
TGTGCCTGGAGCGGAGCGGGAGGGTTCGGAGATACGCAGTATTTT
>.|TRBV6-5|TRBJ2-2|.
CASRDSGAGELFF
TGTGCCAGCAGGGACTCAGGAGCCGGGGAGCTGTTTTTT
>TRBD2|TRBV10-1|TRBJ2-1|.
CASSPHIVAGVGNEQFF
TGCGCCAGCAGTCCCCACATTGTAGCGGGAGTAGGAAATGAGCAGTTCTTC
>TRBD1|TRBV5-4|TRBJ2-2|.
CASSSKGGTGVAGELFF
TGTGCCAGCAGCTCAAAAGGCGGGACAGGGGTGGCCGGGGAGCTGTTTTTT
>TRBD2|TRBV30|TRBJ2-1|.
CAYRGLAGNEQFF
TGTGCCTATAGGGGACTAGCGGGCAATGAGCAGTTCTTC
>TRBD1|TRBV3-1/TRBV3-2|TRBJ1-5|.
CASSLGQGNNQPQHF
TGTGCCAGCAGCCTCGGACAGGGGAATAATCAGCCCCAGCATTTT
>.|TRBV6-5|TRBJ1-1|.
CASSYSRAVNTEAFF
TGTGCCAGCAGTTACTCGAGGGCGGTGAACACTGAAGCTTTCTTT
>.|TRBV5-1|TRBJ1-4|.
CASSLTGIGEKLFF
TGCGCCAGCAGCTTGACCGGGATCGGGGAAAAACTGTTTTTT
>TRBD2|TRBV7-9|TRBJ2-5|.
CASSPLSGGRGGVQETQYF
TGTGCCAGCAGCCCTCTCTCTGGCGGGAGGGGCGGGGTCCAAGAGACCCAGTACTTC
>TRBD1|TRBV7-9|TRBJ2-3|.
CASSFRDRDTDTQYF
TGTGCCAGCAGCTTTCGGGACAGAGACACAGATACGCAGTATTTT